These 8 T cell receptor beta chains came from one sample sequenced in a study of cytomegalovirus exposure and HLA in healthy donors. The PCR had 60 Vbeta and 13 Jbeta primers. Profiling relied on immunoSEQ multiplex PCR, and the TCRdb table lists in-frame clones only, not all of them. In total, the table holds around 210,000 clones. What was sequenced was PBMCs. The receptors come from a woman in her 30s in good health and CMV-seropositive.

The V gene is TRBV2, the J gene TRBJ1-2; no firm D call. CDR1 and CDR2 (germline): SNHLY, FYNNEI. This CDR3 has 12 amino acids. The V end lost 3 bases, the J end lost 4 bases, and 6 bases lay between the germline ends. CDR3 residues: CASSDRSYGYTF. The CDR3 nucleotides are TGTGCCAGCAGTGATAGGAGCTATGGCTACACCTTC.

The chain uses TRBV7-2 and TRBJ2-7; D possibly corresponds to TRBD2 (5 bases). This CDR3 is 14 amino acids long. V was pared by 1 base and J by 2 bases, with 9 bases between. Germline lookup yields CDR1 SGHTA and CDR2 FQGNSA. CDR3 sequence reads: CASSLGWRTYEQYF. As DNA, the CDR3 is TGTGCCAGCAGCTTAGGGTGGAGGACCTACGAGCAGTACTTC.

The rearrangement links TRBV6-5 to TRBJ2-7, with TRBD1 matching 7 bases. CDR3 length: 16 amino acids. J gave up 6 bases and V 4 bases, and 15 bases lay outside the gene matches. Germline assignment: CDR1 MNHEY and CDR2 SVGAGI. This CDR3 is CASSSSQGLVTGEQYF. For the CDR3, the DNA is TGTGCCAGCAGTTCCTCACAGGGGTTAGTAACGGGCGAGCAGTACTTC.

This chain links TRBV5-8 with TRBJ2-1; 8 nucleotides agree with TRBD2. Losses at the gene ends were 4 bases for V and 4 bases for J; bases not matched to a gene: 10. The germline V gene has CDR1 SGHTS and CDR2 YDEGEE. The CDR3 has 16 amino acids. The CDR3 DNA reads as TGTGCCAGCAGCACGGGACTAGTTTTTATGTACAATGAGCAGTTCTTC. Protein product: CASSTGLVFMYNEQFF. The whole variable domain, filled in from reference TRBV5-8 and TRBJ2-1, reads EAGVTQSPTHLIKTRGQQATLRCSPISGHTSVYWYQQALGLGLQFLLWYDEGEERNRGNFPPRFSGRQFPNYSSELNVNALELEDSALYLCASSTGLVFMYNEQFFGPGTRLTVL.

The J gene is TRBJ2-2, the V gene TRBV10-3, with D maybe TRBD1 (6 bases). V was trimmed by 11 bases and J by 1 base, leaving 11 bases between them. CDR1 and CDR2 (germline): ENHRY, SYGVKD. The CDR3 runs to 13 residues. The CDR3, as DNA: TGTGCCTTCGGACAGCTGAACACCGGGGAGCTGTTTTTT. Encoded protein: CAFGQLNTGELFF.

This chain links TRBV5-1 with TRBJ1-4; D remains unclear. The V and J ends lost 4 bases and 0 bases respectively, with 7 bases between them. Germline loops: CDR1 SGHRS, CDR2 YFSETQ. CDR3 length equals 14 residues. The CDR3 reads CASSPLATNEKLFF. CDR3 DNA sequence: TGCGCCAGCAGCCCTTTAGCAACTAATGAAAAACTGTTTTTT.

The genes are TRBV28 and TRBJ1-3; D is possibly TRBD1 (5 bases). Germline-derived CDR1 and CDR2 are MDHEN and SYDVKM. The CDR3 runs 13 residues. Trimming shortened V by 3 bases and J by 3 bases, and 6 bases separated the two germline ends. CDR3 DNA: TGTGCCAGCAGTTTTAGGGGTGGAAACACCATATATTTT. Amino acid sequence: CASSFRGGNTIYF.

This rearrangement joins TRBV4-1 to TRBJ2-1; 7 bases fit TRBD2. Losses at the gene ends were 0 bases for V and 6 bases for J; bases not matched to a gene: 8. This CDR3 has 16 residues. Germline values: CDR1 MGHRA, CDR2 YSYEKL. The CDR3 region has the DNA TGCGCCAGCAGCCAAGATGGGGCTAGCGGTTCCAATGAGCAGTTCTTC. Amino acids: CASSQDGASGSNEQFF.